This TCR beta chain emerged from a study of shared clonotypes between healthy human individuals. Study outcomes and limitations: Among the subsets, naive ones generally showed larger estimated richness than memory ones.

As concerns this clone: What it recognizes is unknown.

Data came from immunoSEQ multiplex PCR; TCRdb stores just in-frame clones and leaves some out. The data contain around 2.5 million clones, more than 85% of them singletons. Caucasian adults living in Nashville, Tennessee, provided all samples. This TCR was recovered from a man aged 18 to 35 in good health. Some clones in this sample may be carry-over from other donors' samples. The sample was naive CD4+ T cells from PBMCs. The subset was: CD45RA+ positively selected.

CDR3 region: CASSSGWGGGQLTDTQYF. For the CDR3, the DNA is TGTGCCAGCAGCTCCGGATGGGGGGGAGGGCAGCTCACAGATACGCAGTATTTT. The V call is TRBV7-2, the J call TRBJ2-3, with 7 bases that match TRBD2. The CDR3 is made up of 18 amino acids. Per germline, CDR1 SGHTA and CDR2 FQGNSA. The V gene end was trimmed by 4 bases and the J gene end by 2 bases; junction bases not matched to a gene: 15.